This T cell receptor (beta chain) was recorded in a study of technical replicates of blood from a few donors. Repertoires were generated with immunoSEQ multiplex PCR, while TCRdb's copy carries only in-frame clones and drops some. The sample carries 60,000 to 80,000 clones, roughly 89% recorded once. V lost 6 bases to trimming and J lost 8 bases, with 16 bases between them. CDR1 and CDR2 (germline): MDHEN, SYDVKM. The CDR3 runs to 13 residues. The source is a human donor in good health. Some clones in this sample may be carry-over from other donors' samples. The chain carries TRBV28 and TRBJ1-2, with TRBD1 as a possible D gene (5 bases). The source material was PBMCs. The CDR3 nucleotides read TGTGCCAGCAGAGGAGCGGGGCCCTGGGGCTACACCTTC. It is translated as CASRGAGPWGYTF.